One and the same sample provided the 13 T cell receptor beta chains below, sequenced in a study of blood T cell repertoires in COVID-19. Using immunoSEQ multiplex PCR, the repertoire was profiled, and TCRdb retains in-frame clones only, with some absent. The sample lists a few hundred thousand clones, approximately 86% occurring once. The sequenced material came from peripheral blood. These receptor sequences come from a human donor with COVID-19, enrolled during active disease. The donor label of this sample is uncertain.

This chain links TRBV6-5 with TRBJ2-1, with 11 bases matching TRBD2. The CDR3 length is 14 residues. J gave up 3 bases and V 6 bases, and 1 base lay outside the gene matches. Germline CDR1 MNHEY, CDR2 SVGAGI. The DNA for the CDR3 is TGTGCCAGCAGCACTAGCGGGGGCTACAATGAGCAGTTCTTC. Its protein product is CASSTSGGYNEQFF.

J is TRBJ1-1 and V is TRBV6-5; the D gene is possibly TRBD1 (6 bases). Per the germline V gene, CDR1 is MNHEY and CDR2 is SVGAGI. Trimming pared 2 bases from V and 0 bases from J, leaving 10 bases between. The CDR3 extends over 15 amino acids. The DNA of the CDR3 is TGTGCCAGCAGTTACGGGGGCTGGATGAACACTGAAGCTTTCTTT. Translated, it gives CASSYGGWMNTEAFF.

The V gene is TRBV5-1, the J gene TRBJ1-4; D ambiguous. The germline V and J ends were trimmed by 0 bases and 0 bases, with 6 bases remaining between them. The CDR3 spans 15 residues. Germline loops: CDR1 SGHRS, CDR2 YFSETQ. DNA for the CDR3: TGCGCCAGCAGCTTGGACAGTCCAACTAATGAAAAACTGTTTTTT. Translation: CASSLDSPTNEKLFF.

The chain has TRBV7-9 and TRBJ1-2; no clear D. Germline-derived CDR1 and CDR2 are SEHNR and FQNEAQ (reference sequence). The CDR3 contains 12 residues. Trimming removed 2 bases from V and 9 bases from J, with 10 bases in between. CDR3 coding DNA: TGTGCCAGCAGCTTACCAGGCGGGAGCTACACCTTC. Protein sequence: CASSLPGGSYTF. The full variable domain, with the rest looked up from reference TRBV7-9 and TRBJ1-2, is DTGVSQNPRHKITKRGQNVTFRCDPISEHNRLYWYRQTLGQGPEFLTYFQNEAQLEKSRLLSDRFSAERPKGSFSTLEIQRTEQGDSAMYLCASSLPGGSYTFGSGTRLTVV.

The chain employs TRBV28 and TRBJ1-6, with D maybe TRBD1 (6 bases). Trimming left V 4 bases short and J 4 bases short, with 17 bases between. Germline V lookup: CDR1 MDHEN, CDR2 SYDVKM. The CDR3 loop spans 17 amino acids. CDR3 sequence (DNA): TGTGCCAGCAGTTCCCTTTCCGGGACACCTTATAATTCACCCCTCCACTTT. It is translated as CASSSLSGTPYNSPLHF.

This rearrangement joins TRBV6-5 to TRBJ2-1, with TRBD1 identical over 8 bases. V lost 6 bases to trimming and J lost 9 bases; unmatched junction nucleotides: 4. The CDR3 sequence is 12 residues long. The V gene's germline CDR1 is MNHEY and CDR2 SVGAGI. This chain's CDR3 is CASSRTGTEQFF. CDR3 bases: TGTGCCAGCAGCCGGACAGGGACTGAGCAGTTCTTC.

CDR3 in DNA: TGTGCCAGCAGCTTAGATGGGGGGACCAATCAGCCCCAGCATTTT. Translation: CASSLDGGTNQPQHF. The chain couples TRBV7-2 to TRBJ1-5; possibly TRBD1 for D (5 bases). V was trimmed by 1 base and J by 3 bases, leaving 10 bases between them. Germline values: CDR1 SGHTA, CDR2 FQGNSA. The CDR3 is 15 amino acids.

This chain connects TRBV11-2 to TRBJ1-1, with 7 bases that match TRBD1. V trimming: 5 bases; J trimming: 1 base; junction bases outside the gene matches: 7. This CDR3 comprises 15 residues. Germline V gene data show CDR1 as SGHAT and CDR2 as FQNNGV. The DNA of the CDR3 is TGTGCCAGCAGCCCCACGACAGGGCGGAACACTGAAGCTTTCTTT. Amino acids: CASSPTTGRNTEAFF. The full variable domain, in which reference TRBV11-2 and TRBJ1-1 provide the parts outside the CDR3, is EAGVAQSPRYKIIEKRQSVAFWCNPISGHATLYWYQQILGQGPKLLIQFQNNGVVDDSQLPKDRFSAERLKGVDSTLKIQPAKLEDSAVYLCASSPTTGRNTEAFFGQGTRLTVV.

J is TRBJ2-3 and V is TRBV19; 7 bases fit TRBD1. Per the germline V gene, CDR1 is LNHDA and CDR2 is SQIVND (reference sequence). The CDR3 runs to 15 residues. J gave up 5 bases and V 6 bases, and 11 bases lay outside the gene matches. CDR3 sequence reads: CASRITGDPGDTQYF. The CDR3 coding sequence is TGTGCCAGTAGAATTACAGGGGACCCCGGAGATACGCAGTATTTT.

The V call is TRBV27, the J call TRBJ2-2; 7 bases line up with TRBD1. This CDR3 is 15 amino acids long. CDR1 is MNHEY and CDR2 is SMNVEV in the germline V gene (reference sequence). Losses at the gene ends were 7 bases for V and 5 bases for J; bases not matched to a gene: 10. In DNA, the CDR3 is TGTGCCAGCAAGCCTGACAGGGTGGGGACCGGGGAGCTGTTTTTT. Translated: CASKPDRVGTGELFF.

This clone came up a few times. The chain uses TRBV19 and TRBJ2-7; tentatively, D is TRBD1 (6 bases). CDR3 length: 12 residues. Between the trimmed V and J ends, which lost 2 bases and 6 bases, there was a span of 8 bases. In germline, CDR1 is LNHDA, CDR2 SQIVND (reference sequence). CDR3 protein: CASSIRGGEQYF. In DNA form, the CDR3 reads TGTGCCAGTAGTATACGAGGGGGCGAGCAGTACTTC.

The CDR3 spells CASSQRTGRTNYGYTF. Written as DNA, the CDR3 is TGTGCCAGCAGTCAAAGGACAGGGAGAACTAACTATGGCTACACCTTC. The J gene is TRBJ1-2, the V gene TRBV27; TRBD1 matches 8 bases. CDR3 length: 16 amino acids. Trimming cost V 5 bases and J 0 bases; bases outside gene matches: 8. CDR1 MNHEY and CDR2 SMNVEV come from the germline V gene (reference sequence).

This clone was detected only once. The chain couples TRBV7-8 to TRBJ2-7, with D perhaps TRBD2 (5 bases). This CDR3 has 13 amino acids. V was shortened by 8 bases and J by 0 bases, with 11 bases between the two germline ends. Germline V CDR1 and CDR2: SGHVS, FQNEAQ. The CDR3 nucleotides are TGTGCCAGCTCGGAGGCACGCTCCTACGAGCAGTACTTC. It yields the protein CASSEARSYEQYF. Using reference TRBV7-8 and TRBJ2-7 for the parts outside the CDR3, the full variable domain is GAGVSQSPRYKVAKRGQDVALRCDPISGHVSLFWYQQALGQGPEFLTYFQNEAQLDKSGLPSDRFFAERPEGSVSTLKIQRTQQEDSAVYLCASSEARSYEQYFGPGTRLTVT.